Listed here is a single T cell receptor beta chain. Its target antigen remains unknown. No qualities accompany the bases; no much larger clone lies one base away. V sheds 2 bases and J sheds 4 bases, leaving 21 bases between their ends. The germline V gene encodes CDR1 GTSNPN and CDR2 SVGIG (reference sequence). Measured from the cysteine to the phenylalanine, the CDR3 is 17 residues long. Of all the DNA, just the CDR3 is kept, 51 bases in frame from base 1. The data were obtained in a study of tumour-infiltrating T cells in Burkitt lymphoma (dated by TCRdb to the early 2020s). Regarding the complete study: All epidemiological subtypes of Burkitt lymphoma were represented among the 65 to 90 patients who made up the cohort. Clinical outcome was correlated with TCR repertoire data, and overall and progression-free survival were found to be predicted by productive clonality independently of established prognosticators, including age at diagnosis. Findings and caveats that apply to the study as a whole: Several public clonotypes were found to be shared across numerous Burkitt lymphoma patients, which suggests a shared tumour neoantigen selection that is absent from diffuse large B-cell lymphoma.

The protocol used for the library was the immunoSEQ multiplex PCR assay. TCRdb obtained this table from immuneACCESS and retained in-frame rearrangements with V and J assigned. These tables miss some clones; where compared with another copy, unresolved V genes account for less than half of the shortfall, and the remainder is unexplained. Present in this sample are approximately 46,000 clones, around 31% of which were seen just once. The ten top clones hold over 2.5% of the sample. Here the chain combines TRBV30 and TRBJ2-4; the D call is tentative, TRBD1 or TRBD2, as each matches 5 bases. This TCR derives from a human donor with Burkitt lymphoma. Sequenced: tumor tissue. CDR3 sequence: CAWSIRQGPSLKNIQYF. The DNA sequence is TGTGCCTGGAGTATTCGCCAGGGACCTTCCCTAAAAAACATTCAGTACTTC.